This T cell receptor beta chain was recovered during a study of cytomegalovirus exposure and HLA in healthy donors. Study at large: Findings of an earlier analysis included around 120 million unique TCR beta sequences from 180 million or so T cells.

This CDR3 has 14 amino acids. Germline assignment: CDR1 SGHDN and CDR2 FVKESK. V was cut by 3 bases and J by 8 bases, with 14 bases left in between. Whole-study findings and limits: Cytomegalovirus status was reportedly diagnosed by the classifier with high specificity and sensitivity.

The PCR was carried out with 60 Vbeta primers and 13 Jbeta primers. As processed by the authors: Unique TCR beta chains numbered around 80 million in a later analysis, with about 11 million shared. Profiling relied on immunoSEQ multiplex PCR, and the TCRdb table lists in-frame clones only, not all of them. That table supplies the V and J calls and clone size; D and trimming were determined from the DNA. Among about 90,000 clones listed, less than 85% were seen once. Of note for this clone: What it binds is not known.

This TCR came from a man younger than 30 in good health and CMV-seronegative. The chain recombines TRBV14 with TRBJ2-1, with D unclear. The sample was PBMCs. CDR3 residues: CASSHIDSLDEQFF. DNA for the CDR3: TGTGCCAGCAGCCACATTGACTCCTTGGATGAGCAGTTCTTC.